This entry describes one T cell receptor (beta chain). Method: immunoSEQ multiplex PCR; TCRdb's copy keeps in-frame clones and lacks some. Of about 130,000 clones listed, roughly 95% are singletons. The data belong to a study of T cell changes during pregnancy in multiple sclerosis. The CDR3 contains 14 residues. Germline V gives CDR1 MNHEY, CDR2 SVGAGI. The V segment lost 5 bases and the J segment 7 bases; nucleotides outside the gene matches: 7. This clonotype was sampled from a female donor with multiple sclerosis, enrolled in a pregnancy study. Sequencing used peripheral blood, obtained after pregnancy. This chain links TRBV6-5 with TRBJ2-1, with TRBD1 matching over 8 bases. CDR3 region: CASSRDRGINEQFF. DNA of the CDR3: TGTGCCAGCAGTCGTGACAGGGGCATAAATGAGCAGTTCTTC.